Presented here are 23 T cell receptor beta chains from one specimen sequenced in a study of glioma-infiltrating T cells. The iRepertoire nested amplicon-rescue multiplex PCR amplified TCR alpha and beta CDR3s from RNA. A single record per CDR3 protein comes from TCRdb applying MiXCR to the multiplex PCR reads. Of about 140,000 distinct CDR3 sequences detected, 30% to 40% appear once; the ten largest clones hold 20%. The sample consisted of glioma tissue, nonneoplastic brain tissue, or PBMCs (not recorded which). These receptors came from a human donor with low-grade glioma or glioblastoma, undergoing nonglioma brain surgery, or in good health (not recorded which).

DNA of the CDR3: TGTGCCAGCAGCCAAGATTATGTTACGCAGTATTTT. Translation gives CASSQDYVTQYF. The rearrangement links TRBV3-1 to TRBJ2-3; D is undetermined. Trimming left V 0 bases short and J 8 bases short, with 6 bases between. The CDR3 length is 12 residues. Looked up from germline, CDR1 is LGHDT and CDR2 is YNNKEL (reference sequence).

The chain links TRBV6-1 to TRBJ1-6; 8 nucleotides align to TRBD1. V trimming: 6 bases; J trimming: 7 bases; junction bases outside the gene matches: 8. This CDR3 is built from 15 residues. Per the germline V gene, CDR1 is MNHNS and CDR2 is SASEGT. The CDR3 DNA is TGTGCCAGCAGCCATCTGGGACAGGAAAATTCACCCCTCCACTTT. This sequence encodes CASSHLGQENSPLHF.

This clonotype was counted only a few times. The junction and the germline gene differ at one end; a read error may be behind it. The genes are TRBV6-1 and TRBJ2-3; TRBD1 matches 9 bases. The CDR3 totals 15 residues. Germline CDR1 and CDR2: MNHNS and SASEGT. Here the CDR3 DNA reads TGTGCCATCAGTGATGCGGGACAGGGCGCAGATACGCAGTATTTT. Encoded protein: CAISDAGQGADTQYF.

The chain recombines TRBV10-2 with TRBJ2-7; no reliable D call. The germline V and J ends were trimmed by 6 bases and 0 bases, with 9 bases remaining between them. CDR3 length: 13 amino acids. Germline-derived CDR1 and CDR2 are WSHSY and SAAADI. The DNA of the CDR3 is TGCGCCAGCAGAGAGATTAGCTCCTACGAGCAGTACTTC. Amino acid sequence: CASREISSYEQYF.

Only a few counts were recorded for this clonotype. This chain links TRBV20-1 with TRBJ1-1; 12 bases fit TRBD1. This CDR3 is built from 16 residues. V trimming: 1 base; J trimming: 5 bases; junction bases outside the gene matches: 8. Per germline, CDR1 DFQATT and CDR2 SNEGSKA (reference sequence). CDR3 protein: CSARARDRGPETEAFF. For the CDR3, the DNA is TGCAGTGCTAGAGCCCGGGACAGGGGGCCTGAAACTGAAGCTTTCTTT.

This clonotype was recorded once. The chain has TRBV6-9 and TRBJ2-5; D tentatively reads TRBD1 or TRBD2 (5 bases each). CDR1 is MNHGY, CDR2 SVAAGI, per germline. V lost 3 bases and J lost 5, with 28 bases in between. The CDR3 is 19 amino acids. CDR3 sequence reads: CASSYSKGEKGWGLETQYF. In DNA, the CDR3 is TGTGCCAGCAGTTACTCGAAAGGGGAGAAAGGATGGGGATTGGAGACCCAGTACTTC.

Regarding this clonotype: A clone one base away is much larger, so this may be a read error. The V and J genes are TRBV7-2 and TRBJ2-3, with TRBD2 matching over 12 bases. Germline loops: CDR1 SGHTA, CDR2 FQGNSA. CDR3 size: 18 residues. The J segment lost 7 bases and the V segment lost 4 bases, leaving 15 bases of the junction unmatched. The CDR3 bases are TGTGCCAGCAGCTACGGACTAGCGGGGTGGCCGGTTGTGAATACGCAGTATTTT. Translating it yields CASSYGLAGWPVVNTQYF.

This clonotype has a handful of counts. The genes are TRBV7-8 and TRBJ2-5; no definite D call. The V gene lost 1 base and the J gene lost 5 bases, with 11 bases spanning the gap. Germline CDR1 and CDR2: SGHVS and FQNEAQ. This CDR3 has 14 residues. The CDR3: CASSLGTASETQYF. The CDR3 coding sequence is TGTGCCAGCAGCTTAGGTACAGCCTCGGAGACCCAGTACTTC.

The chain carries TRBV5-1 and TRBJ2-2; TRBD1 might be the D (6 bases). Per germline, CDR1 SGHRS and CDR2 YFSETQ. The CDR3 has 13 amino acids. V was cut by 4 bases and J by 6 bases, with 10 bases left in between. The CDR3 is CASSGPGAGELFF. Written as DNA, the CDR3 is TGCGCCAGCAGCGGCCCAGGGGCCGGGGAGCTGTTTTTT.

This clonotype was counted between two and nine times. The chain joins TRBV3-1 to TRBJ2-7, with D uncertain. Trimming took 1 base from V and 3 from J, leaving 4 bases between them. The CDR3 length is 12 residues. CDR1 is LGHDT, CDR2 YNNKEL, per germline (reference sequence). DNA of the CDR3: TGTGCCAGCAGCCAAGCCGACTACGAGCAGTACTTC. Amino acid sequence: CASSQADYEQYF.

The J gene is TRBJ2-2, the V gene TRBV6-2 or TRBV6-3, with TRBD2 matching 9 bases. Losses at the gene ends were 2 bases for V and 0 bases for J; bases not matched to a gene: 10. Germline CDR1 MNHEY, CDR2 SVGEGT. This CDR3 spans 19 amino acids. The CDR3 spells CASSYPGTSSYANTGELFF. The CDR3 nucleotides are TGTGCCAGCAGTTACCCCGGGACTAGCAGTTACGCGAACACCGGGGAGCTGTTTTTT.

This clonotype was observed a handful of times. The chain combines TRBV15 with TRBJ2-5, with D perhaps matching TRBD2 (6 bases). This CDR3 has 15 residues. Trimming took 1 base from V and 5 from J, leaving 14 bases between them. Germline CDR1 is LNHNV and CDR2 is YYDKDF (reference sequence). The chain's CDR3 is CATSRGSTSRETQYF. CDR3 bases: TGTGCCACCAGCAGAGGTTCAACTAGCCGTGAGACCCAGTACTTC.

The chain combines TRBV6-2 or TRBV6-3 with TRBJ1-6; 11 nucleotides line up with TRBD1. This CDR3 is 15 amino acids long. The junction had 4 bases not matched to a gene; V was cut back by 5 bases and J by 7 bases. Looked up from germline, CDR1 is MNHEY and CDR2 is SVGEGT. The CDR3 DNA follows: TGTGCCAGCAGTGGGACAGGGGGTACGAATTCACCCCTCCACTTT. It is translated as CASSGTGGTNSPLHF.

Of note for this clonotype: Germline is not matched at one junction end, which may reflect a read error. The CDR3 region has the DNA TGTGCCAGCAGCCCTAACAGGGTTAACAGTGAAGCTTTCTTT. Residues: CASSPNRVNSEAFF. The gene calls are TRBV4-2 and TRBJ1-1; TRBD1 is a possible D gene (6 bases). The CDR3 has 14 amino acids. Germline V gene sequence: CDR1 LGHNA, CDR2 YNFKEQ.

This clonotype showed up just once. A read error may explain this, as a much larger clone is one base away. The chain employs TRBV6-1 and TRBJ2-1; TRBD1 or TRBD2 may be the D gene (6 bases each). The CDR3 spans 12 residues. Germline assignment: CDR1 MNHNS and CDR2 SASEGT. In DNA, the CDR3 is TGTGCCAGCACCCAGAGGGGGGATGAGAAGTTCTTC. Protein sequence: CASTQRGDEKFF.

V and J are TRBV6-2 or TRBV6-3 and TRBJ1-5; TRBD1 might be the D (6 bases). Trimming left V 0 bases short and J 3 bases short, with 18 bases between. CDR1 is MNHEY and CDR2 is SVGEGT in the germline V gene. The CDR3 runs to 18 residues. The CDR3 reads CASSYSDAGQSNNQPQHF. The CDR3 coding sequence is TGTGCCAGCAGTTACTCAGATGCGGGACAAAGTAACAATCAGCCCCAGCATTTT.

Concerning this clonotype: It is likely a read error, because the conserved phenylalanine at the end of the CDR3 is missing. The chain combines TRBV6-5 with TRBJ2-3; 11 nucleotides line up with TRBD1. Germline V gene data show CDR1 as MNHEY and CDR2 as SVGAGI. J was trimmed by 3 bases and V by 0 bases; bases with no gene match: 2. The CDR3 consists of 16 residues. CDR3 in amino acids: CASSYSRDRGTDTQYL. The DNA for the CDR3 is TGTGCCAGCAGTTACTCCCGGGACAGGGGGACAGATACGCAGTATTTA.

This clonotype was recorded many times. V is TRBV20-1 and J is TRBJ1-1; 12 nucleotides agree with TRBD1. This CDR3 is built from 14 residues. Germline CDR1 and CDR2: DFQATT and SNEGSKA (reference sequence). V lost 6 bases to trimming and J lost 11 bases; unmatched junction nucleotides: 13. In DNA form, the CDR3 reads TGCAGTGCCACAAGGCCGGGACAGGGGGCTGTTGCTTTCTTT. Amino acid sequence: CSATRPGQGAVAFF.

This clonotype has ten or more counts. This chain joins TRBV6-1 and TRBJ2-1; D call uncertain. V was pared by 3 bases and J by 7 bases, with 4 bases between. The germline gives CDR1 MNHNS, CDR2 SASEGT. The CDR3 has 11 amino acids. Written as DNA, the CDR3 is TGTGCCAGCAGTGATAGGAATGAGCAGTTCTTC. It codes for CASSDRNEQFF.

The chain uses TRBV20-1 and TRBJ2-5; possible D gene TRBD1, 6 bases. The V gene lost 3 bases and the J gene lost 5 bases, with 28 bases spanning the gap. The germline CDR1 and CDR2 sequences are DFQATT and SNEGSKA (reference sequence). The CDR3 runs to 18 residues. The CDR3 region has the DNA TGCAGTGCTAGCCCTGATCTCGGAAACAGGGAAATCTTGGAGACCCAGTACTTC. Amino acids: CSASPDLGNREILETQYF.

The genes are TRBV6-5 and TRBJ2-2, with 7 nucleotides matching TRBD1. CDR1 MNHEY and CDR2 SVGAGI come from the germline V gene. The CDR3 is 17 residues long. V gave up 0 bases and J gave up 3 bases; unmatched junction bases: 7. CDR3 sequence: CASSYSVQGSHTGELFF. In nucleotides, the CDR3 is TGTGCCAGCAGTTACTCGGTACAGGGGTCGCACACCGGGGAGCTGTTTTTT.

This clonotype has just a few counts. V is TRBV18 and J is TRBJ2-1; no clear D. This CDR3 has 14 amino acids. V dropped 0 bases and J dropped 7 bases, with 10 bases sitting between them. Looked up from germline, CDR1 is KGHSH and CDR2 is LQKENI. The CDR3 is CASSPPLSLNEQFF. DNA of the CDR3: TGTGCCAGCTCACCACCTCTTAGCCTAAATGAGCAGTTCTTC.

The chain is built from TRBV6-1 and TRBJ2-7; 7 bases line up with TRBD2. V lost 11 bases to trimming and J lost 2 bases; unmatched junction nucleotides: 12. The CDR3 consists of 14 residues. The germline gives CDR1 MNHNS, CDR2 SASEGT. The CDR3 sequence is CASRLVRGAYEQYF. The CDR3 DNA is TGTGCCTCACGATTGGTACGGGGGGCCTACGAGCAGTACTTC.